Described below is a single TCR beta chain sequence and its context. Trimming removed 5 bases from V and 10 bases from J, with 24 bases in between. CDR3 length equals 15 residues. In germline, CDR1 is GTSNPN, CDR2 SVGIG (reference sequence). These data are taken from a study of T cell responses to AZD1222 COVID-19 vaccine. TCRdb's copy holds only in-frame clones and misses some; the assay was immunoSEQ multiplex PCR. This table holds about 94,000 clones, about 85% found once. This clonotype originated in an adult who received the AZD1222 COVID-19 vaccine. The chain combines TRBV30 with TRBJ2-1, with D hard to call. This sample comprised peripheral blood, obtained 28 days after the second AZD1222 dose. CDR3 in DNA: TGTGCCTGGGGGCACCTGCCCCCTGATACCATCGAGCAGTTCTTC. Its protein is CAWGHLPPDTIEQFF.